Below are 4 T cell receptor beta chains sequenced from a single sample in a study of cytomegalovirus exposure and HLA in healthy donors. The PCR was carried out with 60 Vbeta primers and 13 Jbeta primers. Here immunoSEQ multiplex PCR was the method, and the copy in TCRdb shows in-frame clones only, minus some. The sample lists 150,000 or so clones; roughly four fifths were seen once. Sequencing was performed on PBMCs. The receptors stem from a woman between 35 and 50 years old in good health and CMV-seronegative.

The chain's CDR3 is CASSFGGTNTGELFF. The CDR3 DNA is TGTGCCAGTAGCTTCGGCGGCACGAACACCGGGGAGCTGTTTTTT. The chain carries TRBV19 and TRBJ2-2; no clear D gene. Germline V CDR1 and CDR2: LNHDA, SQIVND (reference sequence). Trimming stripped 6 bases from V and 0 bases from J, with 11 bases between. This CDR3 contains 15 residues.

The rearrangement uses TRBV7-9 and TRBJ2-1, with TRBD2 matching 7 bases. The CDR3 covers 16 residues. The V and J ends lost 5 bases and 8 bases, in that order; junction bases with no gene match: 15. CDR1 is SEHNR and CDR2 is FQNEAQ in the germline V gene (reference sequence). The CDR3 DNA follows: TGTGCCAGCAGCACACCGGTGGACGGGAGGAATTATGAGCAGTTCTTC. It yields the protein CASSTPVDGRNYEQFF.

The chain employs TRBV29-1 and TRBJ1-2; TRBD1 matches at 9 bases. Losses at the gene ends were 6 bases for V and 6 bases for J; bases not matched to a gene: 14. Germline V gene data show CDR1 as SQVTM and CDR2 as ANQGSEA. The length of the CDR3 is 15 residues. The CDR3 loop reads CSVLVGQGSFNGYTF. The CDR3 DNA reads as TGCAGCGTACTCGTGGGACAGGGAAGTTTCAATGGCTACACCTTC.

This clone was counted only a few times. The genes are TRBV18 and TRBJ2-7; 8 bases agree with TRBD2. Germline V gene sequence: CDR1 KGHSH, CDR2 LQKENI. The CDR3 length is 14 residues. The V and J ends lost 3 bases and 5 bases, in that order; junction bases with no gene match: 6. The CDR3 loop is CASSPGGRLDEQYF. As DNA, the CDR3 is TGTGCCAGCTCACCTGGCGGGAGGCTCGACGAGCAGTACTTC.